This paragraph reports one T cell receptor (beta chain). Its antigen is still unknown. These data originate in a study of post-analysis software for immune sequencing data. Prepared libraries of TCR beta cDNA carried unique molecular identifiers. TCRdb redid the calling of the PCR reads with MiXCR, one entry per CDR3 protein. The sample has roughly 400,000 distinct CDR3 sequences; roughly 40% are singletons. J lost 4 bases, V lost 5 bases, and 9 bases had no gene match. Germline V gene sequence: CDR1 MDHEN, CDR2 SYDVKM. There are 16 residues in the CDR3. Points from the study as a whole: For normalized Chao1 diversity, multiple sclerosis patients scored significantly lower than controls did. Controls had lower frequencies than patients of about 5 TRBV segments, which included TRBV5-6, TRBV5-1 and TRBV20-1.

The rearrangement uses TRBV28 and TRBJ2-2, with 8 nucleotides matching TRBD2. The clonotype was recovered from a girl aged 2-10 years with multiple sclerosis. The sample was blood. CDR3 DNA sequence: TGTGCCAGCAGTCTCGACGGGACTAGACGCACCGGGGAGCTGTTTTTT. Residues: CASSLDGTRRTGELFF.